This T cell receptor beta chain was obtained from a study of T cell responses to AZD1222 COVID-19 vaccine. Study results and limitations: Seropositive AZD1222 recipients at baseline numbered only 5 to 7.

Some clones are missing from TCRdb's copy, which holds only in-frame ones; the method was immunoSEQ multiplex PCR. The repertoire holds over 150,000 clones, with 80% to 90% as singletons. This clone was seen a single time. Its matching antigen is unknown. V was shortened by 2 bases and J by 2 bases, with 10 bases between the two germline ends. This CDR3 has 16 amino acids. Per germline, CDR1 SGHVS and CDR2 FNYEAQ. The V call is TRBV7-6, the J call TRBJ2-6; no definite D call. The sequenced sample was peripheral blood, obtained on day 0 of AZD1222 vaccination. This sequence originates from an adult in good health. Here the CDR3 reads CASSLLATTGANVLTF. As DNA, the CDR3 is TGTGCCAGCAGCTTACTGGCCACAACTGGGGCCAACGTCCTGACTTTC.